The 6 T cell receptor beta chains below were found in one sample sequenced in a study of blood T cell repertoires in COVID-19. Method: immunoSEQ multiplex PCR; TCRdb's copy keeps in-frame clones and lacks some. The data hold 130,000 to 150,000 clones, with approximately 80% observed a single time. Material: peripheral blood. These TCRs come from a human donor in a cohort sampled during active COVID-19.

This chain uses TRBV6-5 with TRBJ2-7; 7 bases are shared with TRBD1. The germline CDR1 and CDR2 sequences are MNHEY and SVGAGI. CDR3 length equals 14 residues. The V gene end was trimmed by 2 bases and the J gene end by 3 bases; junction bases not matched to a gene: 4. The DNA for the CDR3 is TGTGCCAGCAGTTACGCGAGGGGGCTCTACGAGCAGTACTTC. This sequence encodes CASSYARGLYEQYF.

V usage is TRBV6-5 and J usage is TRBJ2-7; 13 bases align to TRBD2. This CDR3 has 15 residues. The J segment lost 3 bases and the V segment lost 3 bases, leaving 2 bases of the junction unmatched. Germline V gene lookup returns CDR1 MNHEY and CDR2 SVGAGI. CDR3: CASSYGLAGVYEQYF. DNA of the CDR3: TGTGCCAGCAGTTATGGACTAGCGGGAGTCTACGAGCAGTACTTC.

The chain joins TRBV5-1 to TRBJ2-5; 7 bases align to TRBD2. This CDR3 contains 13 residues. V dropped 1 base and J dropped 4; count of bases not matched to a gene: 1. Per germline, CDR1 SGHRS and CDR2 YFSETQ. CDR3 DNA: TGCGCCAGCAGCTTGACGGGAGGAGAGACCCAGTACTTC. As protein: CASSLTGGETQYF.

J is TRBJ2-1 and V is TRBV5-6; possible D gene TRBD1, 6 bases. This CDR3 comprises 14 residues. The V gene's germline CDR1 is SGHDT and CDR2 YYEEEE. The germline V and J ends were trimmed by 0 bases and 2 bases, with 6 bases remaining between them. The CDR3 DNA sequence: TGTGCCAGCAGCTTGGACAGGGCCTACAATGAGCAGTTCTTC. This encodes CASSLDRAYNEQFF.

In the case of this clone: A junction end diverges from the germline sequence, so it may reflect a read error. The chain employs TRBV28 and TRBJ1-1, with D perhaps matching TRBD1 (6 bases). Germline CDR1 reads MDHEN; CDR2 reads SYDVKM. The CDR3 runs 16 residues. CDR3 region: CASSFSSRTGTSDAFF. CDR3 in DNA: TGTGCCAGCAGTTTCTCCAGTCGAACAGGGACCTCTGATGCTTTCTTT.

The V and J genes are TRBV6-2 or TRBV6-3 and TRBJ2-2, with 9 bases that match TRBD2. The CDR3 runs to 18 residues. Germline V lookup: CDR1 MNHEY, CDR2 SVGEGT. V shed 3 bases, J shed 1 base, and the junction held 9 bases outside the gene matches. CDR3 region: CASSYSVETSGNTGELFF. CDR3 nucleotides: TGTGCCAGCAGTTATAGCGTTGAGACTAGCGGGAACACCGGGGAGCTGTTTTTT.